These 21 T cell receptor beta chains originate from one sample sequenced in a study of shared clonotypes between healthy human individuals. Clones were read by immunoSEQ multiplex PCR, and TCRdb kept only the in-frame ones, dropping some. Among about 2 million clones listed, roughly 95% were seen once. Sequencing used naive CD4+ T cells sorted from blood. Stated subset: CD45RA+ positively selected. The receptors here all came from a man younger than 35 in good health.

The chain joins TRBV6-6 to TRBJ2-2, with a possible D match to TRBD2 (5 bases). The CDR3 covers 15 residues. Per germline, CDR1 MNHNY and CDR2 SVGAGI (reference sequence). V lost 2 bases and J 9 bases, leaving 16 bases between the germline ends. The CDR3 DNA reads TGTGCCAGCAGTTACCAAGAGGGCGGCTACCGGGAGCTGTTTTTT. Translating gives CASSYQEGGYRELFF.

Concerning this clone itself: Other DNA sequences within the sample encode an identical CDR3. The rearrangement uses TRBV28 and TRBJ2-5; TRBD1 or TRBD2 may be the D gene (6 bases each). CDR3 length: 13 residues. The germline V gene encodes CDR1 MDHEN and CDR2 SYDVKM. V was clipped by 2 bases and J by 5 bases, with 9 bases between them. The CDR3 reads CASSLGGRETQYF. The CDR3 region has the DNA TGTGCCAGCAGTTTAGGGGGGCGGGAGACCCAGTACTTC.

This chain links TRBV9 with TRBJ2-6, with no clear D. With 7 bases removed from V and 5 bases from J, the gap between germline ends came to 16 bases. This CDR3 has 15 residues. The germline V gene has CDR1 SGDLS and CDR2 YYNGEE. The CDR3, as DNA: TGTGCCAGCTTGCAAGGGTACAGTCGGGCCAACGTCCTGACTTTC. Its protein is CASLQGYSRANVLTF. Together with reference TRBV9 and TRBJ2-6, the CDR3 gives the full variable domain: DSGVTQTPKHLITATGQRVTLRCSPRSGDLSVYWYQQSLDQGLQFLIQYYNGEERAKGNILERFSAQQFPDLHSELNLSSLELGDSALYFCASLQGYSRANVLTFGAGSRLTVL.

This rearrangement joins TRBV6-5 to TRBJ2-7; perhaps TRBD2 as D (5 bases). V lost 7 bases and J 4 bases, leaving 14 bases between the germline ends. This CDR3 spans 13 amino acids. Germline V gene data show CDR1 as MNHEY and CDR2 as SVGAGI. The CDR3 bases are TGTGCCAGCACCCTTCCCGGCGGGTACGAGCAGTACTTC. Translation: CASTLPGGYEQYF.

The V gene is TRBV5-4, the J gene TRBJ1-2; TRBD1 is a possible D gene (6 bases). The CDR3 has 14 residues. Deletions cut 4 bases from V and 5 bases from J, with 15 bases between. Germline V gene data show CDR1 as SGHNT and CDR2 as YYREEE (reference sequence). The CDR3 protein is CASSRDRQGYGYTF. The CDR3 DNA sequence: TGTGCCAGCAGCCGAGACAGGCAAGGTTATGGCTACACCTTC.

The CDR3 coding sequence is TGCGCCAGCAGCTTGGAGCTTCCCGGCGGGACCCCAGAGACCCAGTACTTC. It translates to CASSLELPGGTPETQYF. This chain uses TRBV5-1 with TRBJ2-5, with D maybe TRBD2 (6 bases). Germline CDR1 SGHRS, CDR2 YFSETQ. The CDR3 spans 17 residues. Between the trimmed V and J ends, which lost 0 bases and 4 bases, there was a span of 19 bases. Full variable domain (outside the CDR3, taken from reference TRBV5-1 and TRBJ2-5): KAGVTQTPRYLIKTRGQQVTLSCSPISGHRSVSWYQQTPGQGLQFLFEYFSETQRNKGNFPGRFSGRQFSNSRSEMNVSTLELGDSALYLCASSLELPGGTPETQYFGPGTRLLVL.

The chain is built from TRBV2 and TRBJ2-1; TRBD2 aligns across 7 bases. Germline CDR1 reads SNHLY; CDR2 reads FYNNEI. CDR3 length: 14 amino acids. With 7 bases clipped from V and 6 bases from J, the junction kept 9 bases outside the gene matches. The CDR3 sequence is CASKRTRAPNEQFF. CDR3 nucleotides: TGTGCCAGCAAGAGGACTAGGGCCCCCAATGAGCAGTTCTTC.

CDR3: CACTGVTNEKLFF. For the CDR3, the DNA is TGTGCCTGTACCGGGGTCACTAATGAAAAACTGTTTTTT. This chain connects TRBV30 to TRBJ1-4, with D unclear. The CDR3 contains 13 residues. Germline-derived CDR1 and CDR2 are GTSNPN and SVGIG (reference sequence). V lost 6 bases, J lost 2 bases, and 10 bases lay in between.

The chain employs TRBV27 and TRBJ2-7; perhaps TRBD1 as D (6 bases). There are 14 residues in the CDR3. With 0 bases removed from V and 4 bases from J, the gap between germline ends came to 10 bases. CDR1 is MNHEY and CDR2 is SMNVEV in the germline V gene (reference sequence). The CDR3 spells CASSLSGHQYEQYF. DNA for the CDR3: TGTGCCAGCAGTTTATCGGGACACCAATACGAGCAGTACTTC.

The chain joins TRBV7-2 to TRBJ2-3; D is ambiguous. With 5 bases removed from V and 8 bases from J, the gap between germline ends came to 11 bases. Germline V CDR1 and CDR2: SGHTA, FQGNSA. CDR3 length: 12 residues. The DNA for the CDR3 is TGTGCCAGCAGCCCCGACCCGGGTACGCAGTATTTT. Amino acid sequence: CASSPDPGTQYF.

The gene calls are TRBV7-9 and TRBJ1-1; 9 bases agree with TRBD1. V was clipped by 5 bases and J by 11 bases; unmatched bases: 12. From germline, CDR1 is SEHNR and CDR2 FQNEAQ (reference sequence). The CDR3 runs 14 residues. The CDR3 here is CASSLGQGHSGAFF. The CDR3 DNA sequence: TGTGCCAGCAGCCTGGGACAGGGCCACTCCGGTGCTTTCTTT.

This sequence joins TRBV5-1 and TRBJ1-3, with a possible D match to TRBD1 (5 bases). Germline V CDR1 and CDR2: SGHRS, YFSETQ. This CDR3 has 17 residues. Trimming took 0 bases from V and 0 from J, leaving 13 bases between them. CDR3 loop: CASSLGGQGLSGNTIYF. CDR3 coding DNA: TGCGCCAGCAGCTTGGGGGGCCAAGGACTCTCTGGAAACACCATATATTTT.

The DNA of the CDR3 is TGTGCCAGCCTTCAGTGGTTCTCTGGAAACACCATATATTTT. Translation gives CASLQWFSGNTIYF. The rearrangement links TRBV19 to TRBJ1-3; D is unclear. Germline CDR1 and CDR2: LNHDA and SQIVND (reference sequence). This CDR3 has 14 residues. Trimming shortened V by 9 bases and J by 0 bases, and 12 bases separated the two germline ends.

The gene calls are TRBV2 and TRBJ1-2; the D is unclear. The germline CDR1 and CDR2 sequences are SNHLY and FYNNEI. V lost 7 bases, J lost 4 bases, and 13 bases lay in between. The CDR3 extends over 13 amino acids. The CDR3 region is CASNPGPTYGYTF. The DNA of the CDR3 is TGTGCCAGCAATCCCGGGCCGACCTATGGCTACACCTTC.

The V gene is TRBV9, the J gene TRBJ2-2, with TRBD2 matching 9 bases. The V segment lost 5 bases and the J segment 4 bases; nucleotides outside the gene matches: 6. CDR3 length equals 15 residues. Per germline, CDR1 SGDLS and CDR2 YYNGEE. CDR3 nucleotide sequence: TGTGCCAGCAGAACCGGGACTAGCTTCACCGGGGAGCTGTTTTTT. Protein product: CASRTGTSFTGELFF.

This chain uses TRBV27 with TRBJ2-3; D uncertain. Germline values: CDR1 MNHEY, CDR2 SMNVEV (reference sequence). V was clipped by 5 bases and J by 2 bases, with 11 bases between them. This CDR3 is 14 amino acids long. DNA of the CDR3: TGTGCCAGCAGTCCCCCTGACGTCACAGATACGCAGTATTTT. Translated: CASSPPDVTDTQYF.

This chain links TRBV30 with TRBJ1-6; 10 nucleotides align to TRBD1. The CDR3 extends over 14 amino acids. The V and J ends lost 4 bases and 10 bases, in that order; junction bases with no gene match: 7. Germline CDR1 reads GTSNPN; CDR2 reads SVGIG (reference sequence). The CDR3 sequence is CAWTGTGDGSPLHF. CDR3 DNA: TGTGCCTGGACAGGGACAGGGGATGGGTCACCCCTCCACTTT.

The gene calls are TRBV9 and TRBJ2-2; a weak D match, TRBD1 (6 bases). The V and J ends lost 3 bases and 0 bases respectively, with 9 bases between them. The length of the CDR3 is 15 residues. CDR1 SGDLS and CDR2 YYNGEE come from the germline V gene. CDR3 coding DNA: TGTGCCAGCAGCGCAGACAGGTCGAACACCGGGGAGCTGTTTTTT. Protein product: CASSADRSNTGELFF.

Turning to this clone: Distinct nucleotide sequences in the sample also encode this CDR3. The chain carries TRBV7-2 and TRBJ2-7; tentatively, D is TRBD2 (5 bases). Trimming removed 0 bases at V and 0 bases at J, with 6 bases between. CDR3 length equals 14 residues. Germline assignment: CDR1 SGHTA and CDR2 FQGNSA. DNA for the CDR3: TGTGCCAGCAGCTTAGCGAGCGGCTCCTACGAGCAGTACTTC. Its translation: CASSLASGSYEQYF.

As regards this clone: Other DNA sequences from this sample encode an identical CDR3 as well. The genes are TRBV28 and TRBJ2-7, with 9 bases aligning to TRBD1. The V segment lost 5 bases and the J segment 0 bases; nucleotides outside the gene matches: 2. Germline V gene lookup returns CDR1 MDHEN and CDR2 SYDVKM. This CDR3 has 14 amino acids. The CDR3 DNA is TGTGCCAGCAGTCCGGGACAGGGCTCCTACGAGCAGTACTTC. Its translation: CASSPGQGSYEQYF.

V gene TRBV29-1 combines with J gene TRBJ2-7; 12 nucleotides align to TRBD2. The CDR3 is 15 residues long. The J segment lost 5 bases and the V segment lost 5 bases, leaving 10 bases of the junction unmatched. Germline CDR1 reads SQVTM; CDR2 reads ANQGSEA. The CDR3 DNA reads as TGCAGCGTTAGAAGCCGACTAGCGGGGGAAAACGAGCAGTACTTC. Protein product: CSVRSRLAGENEQYF.